This TCR beta chain was recorded in a study of blood T cell repertoires in COVID-19. In the authors' workflow: Researchers report that nucleated cell counts were estimated from reference gene primer amplification. Libraries were prepared by immunoSEQ multiplex PCR; TCRdb keeps only in-frame clonotypes and omits some of them. That table gives V, J and clone size, and the DNA gave D and trimming. Counted here are roughly 250,000 clones, around 87% occurring once; the ten biggest clones make up roughly 7.8%. V was cut by 0 bases and J by 3 bases, with 18 bases left in between. Germline V gene sequence: CDR1 SGHTS, CDR2 YDEGEE. The CDR3 length is 17 residues.

Sequencing was performed on peripheral blood. This rearrangement joins TRBV5-8 to TRBJ1-2; D is undetermined. The receptor's source is a man between 60 and 75 years old who had recovered from COVID-19. CDR3 sequence: CASSLDVFGFRHYGYTF. The DNA for the CDR3 is TGTGCCAGCAGCTTGGATGTTTTCGGGTTCCGGCACTATGGCTACACCTTC.